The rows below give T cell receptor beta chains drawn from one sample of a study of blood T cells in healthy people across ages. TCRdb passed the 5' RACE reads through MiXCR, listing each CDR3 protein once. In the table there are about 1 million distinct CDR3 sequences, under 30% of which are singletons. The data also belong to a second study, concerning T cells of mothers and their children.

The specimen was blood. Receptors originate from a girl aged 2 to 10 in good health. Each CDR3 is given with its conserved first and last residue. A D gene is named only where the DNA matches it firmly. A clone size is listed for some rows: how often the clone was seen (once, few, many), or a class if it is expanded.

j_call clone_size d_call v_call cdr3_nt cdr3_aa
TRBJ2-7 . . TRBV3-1 TGTGCCAGCAGCCAAGAACTTCCGGCCTACGAGCAGTACTTC CASSQELPAYEQYF
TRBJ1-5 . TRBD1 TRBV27 TGTGCCAGCAGCACCACAGGGGGATTCAATCAGCCCCAGCATTTT CASSTTGGFNQPQHF
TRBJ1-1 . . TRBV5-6 TGTGCCAGCAGCTTGAGCAGGTTTAGTGCTTTCTTT CASSLSRFSAFF
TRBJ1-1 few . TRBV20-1 TGCAGTGCTAGCGGTGTGGCAGGTACTCTGAACACTGAAGCTTTCTTT CSASGVAGTLNTEAFF
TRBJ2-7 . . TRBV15 TGTGCCACCAGCAGAGATCCCCAATCCGCCTACGAGCAGTACTTC CATSRDPQSAYEQYF
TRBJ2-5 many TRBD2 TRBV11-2 TGTGCCAGCAGCATGCGACTAGCGGGGGGGCAAGAGACCCAGTACTTC CASSMRLAGGQETQYF
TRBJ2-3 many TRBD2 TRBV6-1 TGTGCCAGCACATCAACTAGCGGGAGCACAGATACGCAGTATTTT CASTSTSGSTDTQYF
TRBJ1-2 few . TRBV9 TGTGCCAGCAGCGAACCGCGATCCGGACGCCTAGCAGGCTACACCTTC CASSEPRSGRLAGYTF
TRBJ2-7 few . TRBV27 TGTGCCTGCAGTCAGGGATTGCGATACGAGCAGTACTTC CACSQGLRYEQYF
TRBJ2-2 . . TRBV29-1 TGCAGCGTAAGCAGCGGGCGAGGGGCCAGGGAGCTGTTTTTT CSVSSGRGARELFF
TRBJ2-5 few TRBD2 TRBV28 TGTGCCAGCGGGACTAGCGGGGGGCCCGGTTTCCAGTACTTC CASGTSGGPGFQYF
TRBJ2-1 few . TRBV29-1 TGCAGCGTTGAAAAGGGGACGGCGAGCTCCTACAATGAGCAGTTCTTC CSVEKGTASSYNEQFF
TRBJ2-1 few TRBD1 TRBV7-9 TGTGCCAGCAGCGAGAGAGAGCGGGACAGGGCGTTCTTC CASSERERDRAFF
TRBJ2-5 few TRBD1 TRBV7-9 TGTGCCAGCAGCACCCGTACAGGGGATGAGACCCAGTACTTC CASSTRTGDETQYF
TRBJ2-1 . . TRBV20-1 TGCAATGCTAGGGGGGATGGCTACAATGAGCAGTTCTTC CNARGDGYNEQFF
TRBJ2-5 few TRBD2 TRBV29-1 TGCAGCGTTGACGAAGCGGGAGGGAAGACCCAGTACTTC CSVDEAGGKTQYF
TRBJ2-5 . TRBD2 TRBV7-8 TGTGCCAGCAGCCAACGGCCTAGCGGGACGCAAGAGACCCAGTACTTC CASSQRPSGTQETQYF
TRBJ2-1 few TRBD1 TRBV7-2 TGTGCCAGCAGTGATGCTAGCTACAGCGGACAGGGGGATAAGTCCTACAATGAGCAGTTCTTC CASSDASYSGQGDKSYNEQFF
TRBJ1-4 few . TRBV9 TGTGCCAGCAGCGTAGAACCTCGGGCACCAACTAATGAAAAACTGTTTTTT CASSVEPRAPTNEKLFF
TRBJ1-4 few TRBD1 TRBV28 TGTGCCAGCACCCGACAGGGGACTGAAAAACTGTTTTTT CASTRQGTEKLFF
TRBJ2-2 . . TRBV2 TGTGCCACCAGTAGGCAGGAAAACACCGGGGAGCTGTTTTTT CATSRQENTGELFF
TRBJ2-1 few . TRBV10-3 TGTGCCATCAGTGGGAGGGGAAAAGCCTACAATGAGCAGTTCTTC CAISGRGKAYNEQFF
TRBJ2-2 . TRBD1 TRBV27 TGTGCCAGCAGTTTTGGTTTACCCGGGACAGGGGGCACCGGGGAGCTGTTTTTT CASSFGLPGTGGTGELFF
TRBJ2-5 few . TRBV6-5 TGTGCCAGCAGTTACTCGACGGCACAAGAGACCCAGTACTTC CASSYSTAQETQYF
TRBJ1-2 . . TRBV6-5 TGTGCCACTTCGGACACCGGGCTTTTTGGCTACACCTTC CATSDTGLFGYTF
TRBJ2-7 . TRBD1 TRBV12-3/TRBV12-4 TGTGCCAGCAGGCCGACAGGGTTCGGCGAGCAGTACTTC CASRPTGFGEQYF
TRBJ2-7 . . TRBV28 TGTGCCAGCAGTTTGGAGGGCCAACCCTACGAGCAGTACTTC CASSLEGQPYEQYF
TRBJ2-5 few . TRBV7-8 TGTGCCAGCAGCTTAGGTCCCCCTCTCGGTGCGGAGACCCAGTACTTC CASSLGPPLGAETQYF